This T cell receptor (beta chain) was sequenced for a study of monozygotic twins with inflammatory bowel disease (dated by TCRdb to the late 2010s). Broadly, across the study: A total of 28 monozygotic twin pairs were included in the full study, comprising nine German pairs (four IBD-concordant, five IBD-discordant) and 19 IBD-discordant Danish pairs. The search for disease-associated traits relied mainly on comparing, within discordant pairs, IBD patients with their genetically identical healthy co-twins. Each individual had, on average, about 151 000 unique TCRalpha sequences and 181 000 unique TCRbeta sequences available for analysis. Here is what the overall study found, with its caveats: Because patients received different immunosuppressive treatments, the repertoires may have picked up extra background noise and variability between individuals. The analysis was unable to tell apart different T cell subtypes. Measured by the inverse Simpson index, TCRbeta repertoire diversity was lower in IBD patients than in their healthy co-twins. Concordant and discordant twins showed no difference in repertoire similarity, possibly because of limited statistical power. The results gave no support for a single strong signal or clonotype linked to IBD. Fewer clonotypes were shared with other individuals by IBD patients than by healthy twins, most markedly in patients showing signs of disease activity.

The method behind the library was 5' RACE. Each TCR library was prepared from around 3,400 ng of total RNA. cDNA was synthesized with SMARTScribe reverse transcriptase in eight separate reactions per sample. During cDNA synthesis, template switching introduced unique molecular identifiers that contained a 6-nucleotide sample barcode. TCRalpha and TCRbeta cDNA was amplified by two nested PCRs of around 16 and 10 cycles, with bead purification after each PCR. Before amplification, cDNA was treated with uracil DNA-glycosylase and purified using the QIAquick PCR purification kit. The second PCR added Illumina TruSeq-compatible adapters along with sample-specific barcodes. TapeStation and Qubit were used to check library quality and concentration, and about 5 ng of each library was pooled. Sequencing of the pooled libraries was done on an Illumina HiSeq2500 single-index Rapid Run using custom sequencing primers and 2 x 100 bp reads. In the original analysis: PCR and sequencing errors were corrected by UMI-based consensus assembly using MiGEC version 1.2.6. MiXCR version 2.1.1 was used to carry out V(D)J alignment, clonotype assembly and CDR3 extraction. To normalise gene usage, clonotype sharing and MAIT/NKT TCR abundance, the top 1000, 10 000 and 20 000 clonotypes in each sample were analysed. Diversity was computed as the inverse Simpson index with the vegan R package after downsampling to 27 000 UMIs. Paired Mann-Whitney U tests on discordant twin pairs were used, with Benjamini-Hochberg multiple-testing correction. TCRdb reprocessed the reads into one record per CDR3 protein sequence, lacking DNA. These V and J calls originate from TCRdb's pipeline instead of the authors' own analysis. The sample has 350,000 to 400,000 distinct CDR3 sequences on record. The top ten hold just over 2.5% of the sample.

Its CDR3 holds 13 amino acids, cysteine through phenylalanine. The DNA is unrecorded. According to the germline V gene, CDR1 reads SGHRS and CDR2 reads YFSETQ. A 2.5 ml peripheral blood sample was drawn into PAXgene tubes per donor and stored at -80°C. Without any T cell sorting, total RNA was extracted from whole blood using the PAXgene blood miRNA kit on an automated QIAcube. Peripheral blood from monozygotic twin pairs who were concordant or discordant for inflammatory bowel disease underwent deep TCRalpha and TCRbeta repertoire profiling using unique molecular barcoding. Smoking habits were recorded for all twin pairs, with individuals classified as current, former or never smokers. Concerning this clonotype itself: Its binding antigen is unknown.

The sample taken for sequencing was blood. Recombination linked TRBV5-1 to TRBJ2-7; TCRdb names TRBD1, which stays unverified in the absence of DNA. This sequence was found in a human donor with ulcerative colitis or Crohn's disease, or a healthy co-twin of an affected twin (not recorded which). The CDR3 in this case is CASSNRGDGEQYF.